This TCR beta chain came from a study of T-cell reconstitution after alpha-beta-depleted transplantation in children (dated by TCRdb to between 2015 and 2016). Turning to the overall study: Using TCR repertoire profiling, the study followed T-cell immune reconstitution in a quantitative way in children after TCRalphabeta/CD19-depleted allogeneic hematopoietic cell transplantation. What the study reported, not specific to this receptor: The apparently early recovery of alphabetaT-cell counts about two months after transplant reportedly depended on only several hundred rapidly expanded clones that came from non-depleted graft cells. In some patients, the high TCRbeta diversity seen at day 60 was put down to recipient T cells and intrathymic progenitors that had survived conditioning. The frequencies of hyperexpanded clones fell over the following months, and after one year, T-cell counts and TCRbeta diversity were mostly attributed to newly produced T cells.

This clonotype was seen at least ten times. Its antigen is not yet known. No base quality values were provided; no much bigger clone lies one nucleotide off. In the paper's terms, the treatment or condition label means: allogeneic hematopoietic cell transplantation with graft depleted of TCRalphabeta T cells and CD19 B cells. Transplant recipients were children who received TCRalphabeta/CD19-depleted allogeneic hematopoietic cell grafts. The library was obtained by PCR. The data were produced on an Illumina HiSeq 2500. To normalize quantification of the TCRbeta repertoire, the TCR libraries were built with molecular barcoding that relied on unique molecular identifiers. TCRdb passed the public sequencing reads through fastp at Q25 and MiXCR, retaining productive beta sequences. One record per CDR3 amino acid sequence lists the most common genes and DNA. This sample lists approximately 170,000 distinct CDR3 sequences; around 10% were detected once. Roughly 13% of the sample rests with the top ten.

Relative to germline, V is 1 base shorter and J is 0 bases shorter, with 6 bases between their ends. The CDR3, cysteine through phenylalanine, is 14 amino acids long. Only the CDR3 region is kept as DNA, spanning 42 bases read in frame from base 1. CDR1 and CDR2 are drawn from the germline V gene: KGHSH, LQKENI. The source was PBMCs, collected before TCRalphabeta/CD19-depleted stem cell transplant. The chain uses TRBV18 and TRBJ2-5; the D gene assignment is ambiguous. The receptor's source is a boy younger than 10 with acute myeloid leukemia, due to receive a stem cell transplant. The DNA reads as follows: TGTGCCAGCTCACCACGAAGGGACCAAGAGACCCAGTACTTC. Translation gives CASSPRRDQETQYF.